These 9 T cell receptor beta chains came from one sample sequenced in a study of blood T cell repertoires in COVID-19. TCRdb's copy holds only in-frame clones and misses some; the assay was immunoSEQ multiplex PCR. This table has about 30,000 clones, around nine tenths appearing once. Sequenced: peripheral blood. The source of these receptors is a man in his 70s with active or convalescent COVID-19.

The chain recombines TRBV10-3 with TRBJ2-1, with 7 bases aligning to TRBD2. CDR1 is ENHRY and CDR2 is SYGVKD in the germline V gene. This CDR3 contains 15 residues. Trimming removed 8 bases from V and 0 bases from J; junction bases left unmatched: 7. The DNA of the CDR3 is TGTGCCATCGACCCTAGCGGAAACTCCTACAATGAGCAGTTCTTC. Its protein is CAIDPSGNSYNEQFF.

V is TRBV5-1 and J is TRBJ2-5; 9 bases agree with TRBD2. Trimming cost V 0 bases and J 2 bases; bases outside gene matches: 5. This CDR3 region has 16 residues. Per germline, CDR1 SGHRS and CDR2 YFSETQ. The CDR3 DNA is TGCGCCAGCAGCTTGGCCCCTAGCGGGACACAAGAGACCCAGTACTTC. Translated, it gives CASSLAPSGTQETQYF.

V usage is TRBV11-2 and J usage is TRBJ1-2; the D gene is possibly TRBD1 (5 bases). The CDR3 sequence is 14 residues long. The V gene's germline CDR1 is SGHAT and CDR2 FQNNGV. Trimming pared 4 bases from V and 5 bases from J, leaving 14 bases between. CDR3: CASSSGRTPYGYTF. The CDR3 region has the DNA TGTGCCAGCAGCTCCGGGAGGACACCTTATGGCTACACCTTC.

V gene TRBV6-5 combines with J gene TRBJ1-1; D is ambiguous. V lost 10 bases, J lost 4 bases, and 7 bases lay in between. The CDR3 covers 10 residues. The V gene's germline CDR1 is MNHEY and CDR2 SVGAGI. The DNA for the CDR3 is TGTGCCACCCTATCCACTGAAGCTTTCTTT. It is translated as CATLSTEAFF.

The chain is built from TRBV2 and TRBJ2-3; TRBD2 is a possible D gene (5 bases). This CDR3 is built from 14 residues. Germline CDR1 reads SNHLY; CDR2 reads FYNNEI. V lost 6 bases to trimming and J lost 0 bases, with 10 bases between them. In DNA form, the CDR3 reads TGTGCCAGCAGGGTAGCGTCTAGCACAGATACGCAGTATTTT. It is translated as CASRVASSTDTQYF.

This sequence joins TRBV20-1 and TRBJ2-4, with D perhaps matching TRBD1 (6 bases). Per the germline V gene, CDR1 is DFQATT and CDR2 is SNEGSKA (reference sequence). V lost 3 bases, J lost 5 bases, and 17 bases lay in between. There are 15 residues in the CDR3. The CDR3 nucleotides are TGCAGTGCTAGTACAGGGCAGTTCCTGGAAAACATTCAGTACTTC. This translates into CSASTGQFLENIQYF.

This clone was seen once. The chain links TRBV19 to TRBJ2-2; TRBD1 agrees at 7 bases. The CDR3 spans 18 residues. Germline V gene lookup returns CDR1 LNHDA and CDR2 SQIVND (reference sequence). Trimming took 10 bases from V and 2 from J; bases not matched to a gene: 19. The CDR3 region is CATKTQGQSLGNTGELFF. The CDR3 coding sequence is TGTGCCACCAAGACCCAGGGACAGTCCCTTGGAAACACCGGGGAGCTGTTTTTT. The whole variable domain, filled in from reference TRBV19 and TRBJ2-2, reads DGGITQSPKYLFRKEGQNVTLSCEQNLNHDAMYWYRQDPGQGLRLIYYSQIVNDFQKGDIAEGYSVSREKKESFPLTVTSAQKNPTAFYLCATKTQGQSLGNTGELFFGEGSRLTVL.

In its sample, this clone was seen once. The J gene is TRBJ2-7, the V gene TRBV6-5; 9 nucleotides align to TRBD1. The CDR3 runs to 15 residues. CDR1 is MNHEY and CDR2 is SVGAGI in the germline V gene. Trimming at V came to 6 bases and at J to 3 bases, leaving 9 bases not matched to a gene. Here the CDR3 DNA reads TGTGCCAGCAGCCCAACGGGACAGGGACTCTACGAGCAGTACTTC. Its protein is CASSPTGQGLYEQYF.

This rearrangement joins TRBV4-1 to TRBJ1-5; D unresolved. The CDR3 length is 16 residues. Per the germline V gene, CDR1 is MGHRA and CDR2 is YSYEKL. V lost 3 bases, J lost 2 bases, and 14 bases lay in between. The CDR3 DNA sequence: TGCGCCAGCAGCCACGGCCGACTTTGGGGCAATCAGCCCCAGCATTTT. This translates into CASSHGRLWGNQPQHF.